This T cell receptor beta chain stems from a study of identical twins' blood T cells. Trimming stripped 1 base from V and 7 bases from J, with 11 bases between. Looked up from germline, CDR1 is LGHNT and CDR2 is FRNRAP. The CDR3 has 14 amino acids. Of note for this clonotype: Its antigen is as yet unknown.

Each TCR cDNA library carried sample-specific barcodes on both ends. TCRdb called the 5' RACE reads again in MiXCR, with one record for every CDR3 protein. Of 350,000 to 400,000 distinct CDR3 sequences listed, roughly 30% are singletons. Findings and limits, study-wide: Shared CDR3 clonotype counts tracked mainly the product of cloneset sizes. Twins shared more top CDR3 clonotypes than unrelated donors did.

The source is a woman between 18 and 55 years old in good health. Sequenced sample: PBMCs. The chain joins TRBV12-5 to TRBJ1-5; D not resolved. The DNA of the CDR3 is TGTGCTAGTGGTTTGGGAGGGCTAGGACAGCCCCAGCATTTT. Encoded protein: CASGLGGLGQPQHF.